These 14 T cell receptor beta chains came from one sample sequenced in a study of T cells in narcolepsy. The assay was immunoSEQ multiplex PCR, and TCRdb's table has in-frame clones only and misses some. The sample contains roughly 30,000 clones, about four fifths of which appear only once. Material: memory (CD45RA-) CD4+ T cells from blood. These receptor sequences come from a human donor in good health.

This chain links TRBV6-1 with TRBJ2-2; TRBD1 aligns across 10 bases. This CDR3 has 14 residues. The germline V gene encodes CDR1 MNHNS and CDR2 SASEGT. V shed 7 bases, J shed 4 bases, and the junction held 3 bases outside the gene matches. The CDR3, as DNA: TGTGCCAGCAACCGGGACAGGGGCACCGGGGAGCTGTTTTTT. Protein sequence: CASNRDRGTGELFF.

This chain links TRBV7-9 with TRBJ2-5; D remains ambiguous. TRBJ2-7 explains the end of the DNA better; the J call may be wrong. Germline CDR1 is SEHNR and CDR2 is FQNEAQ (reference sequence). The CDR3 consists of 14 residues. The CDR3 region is CASSLVPETYEQYF. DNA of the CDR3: TGTGCCAGCAGCTTAGTTCCGGAGACCTACGAGCAGTACTTC.

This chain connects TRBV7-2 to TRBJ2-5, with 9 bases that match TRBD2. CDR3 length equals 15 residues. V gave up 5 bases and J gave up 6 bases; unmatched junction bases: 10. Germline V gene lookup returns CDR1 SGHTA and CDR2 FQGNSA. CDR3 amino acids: CASSVSSGGRKTQYF. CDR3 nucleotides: TGTGCCAGCAGCGTCTCGAGCGGGGGGCGGAAGACCCAGTACTTC.

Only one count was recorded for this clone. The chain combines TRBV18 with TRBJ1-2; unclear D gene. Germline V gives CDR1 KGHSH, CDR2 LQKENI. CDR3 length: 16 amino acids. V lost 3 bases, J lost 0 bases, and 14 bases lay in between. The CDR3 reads CASSPFDVEANYGYTF. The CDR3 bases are TGTGCCAGCTCACCGTTTGACGTGGAGGCTAACTATGGCTACACCTTC.

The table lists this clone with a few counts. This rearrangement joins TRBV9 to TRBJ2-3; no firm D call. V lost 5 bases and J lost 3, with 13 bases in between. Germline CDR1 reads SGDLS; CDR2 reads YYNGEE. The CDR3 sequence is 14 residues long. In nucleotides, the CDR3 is TGTGCCAGCAGTAATCCGGGTGAAACAGATACGCAGTATTTT. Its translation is CASSNPGETDTQYF.

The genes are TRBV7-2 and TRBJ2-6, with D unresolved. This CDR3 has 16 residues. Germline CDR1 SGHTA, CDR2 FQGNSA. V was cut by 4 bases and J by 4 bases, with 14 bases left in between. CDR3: CASSSRRLEGANVLTF. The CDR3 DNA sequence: TGTGCCAGCAGCTCCCGCAGACTCGAAGGGGCCAACGTCCTGACTTTC. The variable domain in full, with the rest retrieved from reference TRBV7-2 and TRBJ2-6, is GAGVSQSPSNKVTEKGKDVELRCDPISGHTALYWYRQSLGQGLEFLIYFQGNSAPDKSGLPSDRFSAERTGGSVSTLTIQRTQQEDSAVYLCASSSRRLEGANVLTFGAGSRLTVL.

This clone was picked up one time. The CDR3 reads CASSYNRGREAKNIQYF. CDR3 nucleotides: TGTGCCAGCAGTTACAACAGGGGGCGCGAGGCCAAAAACATTCAGTACTTC. V and J are TRBV28 and TRBJ2-4; 9 bases map to TRBD1. This CDR3 region has 17 residues. Germline-derived CDR1 and CDR2 are MDHEN and SYDVKM. Trimming took 4 bases from V and 1 from J; bases not matched to a gene: 8.

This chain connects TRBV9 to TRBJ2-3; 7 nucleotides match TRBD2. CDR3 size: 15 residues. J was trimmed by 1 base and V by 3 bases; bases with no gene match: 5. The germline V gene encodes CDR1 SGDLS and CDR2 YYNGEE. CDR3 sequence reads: CASSARAGGTDTQYF. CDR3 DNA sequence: TGTGCCAGCAGCGCCCGGGCGGGGGGCACAGATACGCAGTATTTT.

The CDR3 nucleotides read TGTGCCAGCAGTTTAGTGGTCATAACGTGGGATCAGCCCCAGCATTTT. It translates to CASSLVVITWDQPQHF. The rearrangement uses TRBV28 and TRBJ1-5; D unresolved. Trimming took off 2 bases at V and 5 bases at J, with 16 bases between the two ends. The CDR3 consists of 16 residues. Germline V gene sequence: CDR1 MDHEN, CDR2 SYDVKM.

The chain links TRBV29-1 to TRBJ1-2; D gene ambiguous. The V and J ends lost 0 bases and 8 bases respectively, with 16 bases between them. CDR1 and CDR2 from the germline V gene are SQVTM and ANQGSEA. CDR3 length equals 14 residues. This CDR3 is CSVEDRWAGRGYTF. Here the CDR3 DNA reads TGCAGCGTTGAAGATCGGTGGGCCGGGAGGGGCTACACCTTC. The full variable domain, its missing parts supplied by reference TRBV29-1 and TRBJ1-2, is SAVISQKPSRDICQRGTSLTIQCQVDSQVTMMFWYRQQPGQSLTLIATANQGSEATYESGFVIDKFPISRPNLTFSTLTVSNMSPEDSSIYLCSVEDRWAGRGYTFGSGTRLTVV.

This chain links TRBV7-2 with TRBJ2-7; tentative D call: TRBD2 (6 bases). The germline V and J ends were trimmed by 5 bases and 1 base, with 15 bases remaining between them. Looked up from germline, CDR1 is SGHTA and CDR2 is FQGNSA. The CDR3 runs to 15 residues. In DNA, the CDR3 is TGTGCCAGCAGCCAAGCCGGGACTTCTTCCTACGAGCAGTACTTC. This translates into CASSQAGTSSYEQYF.

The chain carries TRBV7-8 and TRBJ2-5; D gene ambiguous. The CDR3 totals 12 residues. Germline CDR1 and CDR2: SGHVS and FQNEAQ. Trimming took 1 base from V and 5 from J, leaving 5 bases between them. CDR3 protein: CASSLVGETQYF. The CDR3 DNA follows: TGTGCCAGCAGCTTAGTTGGGGAGACCCAGTACTTC.

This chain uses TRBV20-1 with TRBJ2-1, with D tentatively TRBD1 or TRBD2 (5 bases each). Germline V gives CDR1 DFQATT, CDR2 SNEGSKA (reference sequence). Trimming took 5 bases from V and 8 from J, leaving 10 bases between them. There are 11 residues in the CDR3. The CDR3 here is CSAGDGDEQFF. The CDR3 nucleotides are TGCAGTGCTGGGGACGGCGATGAGCAGTTCTTC.

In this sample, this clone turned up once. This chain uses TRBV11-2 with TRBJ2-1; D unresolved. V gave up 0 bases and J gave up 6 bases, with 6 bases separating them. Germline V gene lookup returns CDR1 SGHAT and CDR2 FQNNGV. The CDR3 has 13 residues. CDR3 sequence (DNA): TGTGCCAGCAGCTTAGATCGAGGCAATGAGCAGTTCTTC. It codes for CASSLDRGNEQFF.